This T cell receptor (beta chain) was identified in a study of T cells in tumors and immune-related adverse events. Profiling relied on immunoSEQ multiplex PCR, and the TCRdb table lists in-frame clones only, not all of them. The sample holds around 8,300 clones, 94% seen once. Germline V lookup: CDR1 SGHKS, CDR2 YYEKEE (reference sequence). J was trimmed by 0 bases and V by 0 bases; bases with no gene match: 8. This CDR3 contains 18 residues. This TCR derives from a female donor with metastatic renal cell carcinoma. The starting material was lymph node tissue, obtained from a patient treated with anti-PD-1 therapy. The gene calls are TRBV5-5 and TRBJ1-1, with 10 bases fitting TRBD1. The CDR3 DNA reads as TGTGCCAGCAGCTTGGTGTGGGACAGGGGCGTAATGAACACTGAAGCTTTCTTT. Translation: CASSLVWDRGVMNTEAFF.